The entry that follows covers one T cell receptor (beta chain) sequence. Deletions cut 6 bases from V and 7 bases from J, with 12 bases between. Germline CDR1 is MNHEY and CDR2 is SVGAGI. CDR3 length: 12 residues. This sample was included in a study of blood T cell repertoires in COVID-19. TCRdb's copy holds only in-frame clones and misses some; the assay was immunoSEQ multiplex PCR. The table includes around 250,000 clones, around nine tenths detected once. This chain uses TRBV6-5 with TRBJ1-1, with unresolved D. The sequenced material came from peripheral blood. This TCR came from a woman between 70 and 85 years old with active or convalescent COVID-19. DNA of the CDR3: TGTGCCAGCAGGGCGGAGGTGGATGAAGCTTTCTTT. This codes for CASRAEVDEAFF.